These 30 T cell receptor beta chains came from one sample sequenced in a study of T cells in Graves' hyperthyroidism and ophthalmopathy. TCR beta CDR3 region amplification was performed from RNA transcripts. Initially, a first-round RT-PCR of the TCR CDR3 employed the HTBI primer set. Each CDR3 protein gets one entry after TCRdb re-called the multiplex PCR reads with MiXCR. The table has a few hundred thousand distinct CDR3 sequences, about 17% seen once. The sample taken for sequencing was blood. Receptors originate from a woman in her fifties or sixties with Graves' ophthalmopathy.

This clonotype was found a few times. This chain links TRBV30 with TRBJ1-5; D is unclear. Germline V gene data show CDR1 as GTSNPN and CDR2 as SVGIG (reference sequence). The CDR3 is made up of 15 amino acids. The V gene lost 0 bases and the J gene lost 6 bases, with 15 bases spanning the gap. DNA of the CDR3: TGTGCCTGGAGTGTAGGACCATCCCCCTCTCAGCCCCAGCATTTT. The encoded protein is CAWSVGPSPSQPQHF. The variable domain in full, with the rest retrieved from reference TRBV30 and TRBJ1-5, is SQTIHQWPATLVQPVGSPLSLECTVEGTSNPNLYWYRQAAGRGLQLLFYSVGIGQISSEVPQNLSASRPQDRQFILSSKKLLLSDSGFYLCAWSVGPSPSQPQHFGDGTRLSIL.

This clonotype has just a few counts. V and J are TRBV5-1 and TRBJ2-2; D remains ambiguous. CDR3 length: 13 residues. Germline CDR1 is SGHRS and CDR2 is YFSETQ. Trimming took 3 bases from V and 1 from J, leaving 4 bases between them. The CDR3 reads CASSWKNTGELFF. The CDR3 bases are TGCGCCAGCAGCTGGAAGAACACCGGGGAGCTGTTTTTT. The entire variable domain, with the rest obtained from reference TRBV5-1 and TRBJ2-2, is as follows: KAGVTQTPRYLIKTRGQQVTLSCSPISGHRSVSWYQQTPGQGLQFLFEYFSETQRNKGNFPGRFSGRQFSNSRSEMNVSTLELGDSALYLCASSWKNTGELFFGEGSRLTVL.

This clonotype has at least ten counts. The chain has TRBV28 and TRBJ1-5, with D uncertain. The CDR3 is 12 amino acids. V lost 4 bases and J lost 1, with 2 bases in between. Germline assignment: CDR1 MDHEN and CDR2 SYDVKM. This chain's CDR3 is CASSWSNQPQHF. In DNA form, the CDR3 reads TGTGCCAGCAGTTGGAGCAATCAGCCCCAGCATTTT.

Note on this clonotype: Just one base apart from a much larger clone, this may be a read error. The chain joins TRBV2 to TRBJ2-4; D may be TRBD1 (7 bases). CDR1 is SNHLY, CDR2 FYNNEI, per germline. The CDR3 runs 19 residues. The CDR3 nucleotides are TGTGCCAGCAGTGTGGACAGGTTCCACACAATACTAGCCGAAAACATTCAGTACTTC. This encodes CASSVDRFHTILAENIQYF. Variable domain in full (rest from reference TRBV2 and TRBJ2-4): EPEVTQTPSHQVTQMGQEVILRCVPISNHLYFYWYRQILGQKVEFLVSFYNNEISEKSEIFDDQFSVERPDGSNFTLKIRSTKLEDSAMYFCASSVDRFHTILAENIQYFGAGTRLSVL.

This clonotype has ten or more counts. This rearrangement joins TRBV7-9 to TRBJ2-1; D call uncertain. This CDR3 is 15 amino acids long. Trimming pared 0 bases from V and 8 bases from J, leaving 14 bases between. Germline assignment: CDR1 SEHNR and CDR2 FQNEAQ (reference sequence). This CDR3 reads CASSLAGLASYEQFF. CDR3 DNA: TGTGCCAGCAGCTTAGCGGGCTTAGCAAGCTATGAGCAGTTCTTC.

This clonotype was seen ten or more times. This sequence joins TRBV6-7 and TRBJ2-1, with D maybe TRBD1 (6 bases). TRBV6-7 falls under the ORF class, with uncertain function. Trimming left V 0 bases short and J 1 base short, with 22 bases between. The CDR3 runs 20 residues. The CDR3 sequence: CASSYSLARGSAWSYNEQFF. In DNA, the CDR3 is TGTGCCAGCAGTTACTCTCTGGCCAGGGGTTCGGCTTGGTCCTACAATGAGCAGTTCTTC.

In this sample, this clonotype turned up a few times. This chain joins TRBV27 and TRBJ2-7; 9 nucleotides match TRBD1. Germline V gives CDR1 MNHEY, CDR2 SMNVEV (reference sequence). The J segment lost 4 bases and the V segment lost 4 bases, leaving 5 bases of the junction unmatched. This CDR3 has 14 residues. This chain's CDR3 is CASSSGTGKYEQYF. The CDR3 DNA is TGTGCCAGCAGTTCAGGGACAGGGAAATACGAGCAGTACTTC.

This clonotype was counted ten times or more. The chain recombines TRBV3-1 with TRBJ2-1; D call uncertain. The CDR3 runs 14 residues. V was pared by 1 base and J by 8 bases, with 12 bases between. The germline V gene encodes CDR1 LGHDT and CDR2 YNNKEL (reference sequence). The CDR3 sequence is CASSQAAQYHEQFF. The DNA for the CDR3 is TGTGCCAGCAGCCAAGCGGCACAATACCATGAGCAGTTCTTC.

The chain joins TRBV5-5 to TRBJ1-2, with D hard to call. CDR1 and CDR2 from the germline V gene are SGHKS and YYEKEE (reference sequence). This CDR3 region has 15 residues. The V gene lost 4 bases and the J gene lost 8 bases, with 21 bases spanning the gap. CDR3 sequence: CASSPLRTDQAGYTF. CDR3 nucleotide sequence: TGTGCCAGCAGCCCACTCCGGACGGACCAGGCGGGCTACACCTTC. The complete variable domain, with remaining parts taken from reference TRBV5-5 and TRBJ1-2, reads DAGVTQSPTHLIKTRGQQVTLRCSPISGHKSVSWYQQVLGQGPQFIFQYYEKEERGRGNFPDRFSARQFPNYSSELNVNALLLGDSALYLCASSPLRTDQAGYTFGSGTRLTVV.

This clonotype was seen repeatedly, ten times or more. The CDR3 here is CASSLAPRVRNQPQHF. The CDR3 coding sequence is TGTGCCAGCAGCTTAGCGCCCAGGGTTCGCAATCAGCCCCAGCATTTT. The chain is built from TRBV7-2 and TRBJ1-5; weak D call: TRBD1 (5 bases). This CDR3 comprises 16 residues. Deletions cut 0 bases from V and 2 bases from J, with 11 bases between. The germline V gene has CDR1 SGHTA and CDR2 FQGNSA.

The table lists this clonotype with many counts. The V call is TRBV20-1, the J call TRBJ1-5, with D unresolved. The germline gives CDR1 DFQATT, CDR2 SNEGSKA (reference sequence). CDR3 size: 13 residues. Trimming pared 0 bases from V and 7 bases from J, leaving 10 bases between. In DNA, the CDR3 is TGCAGTGCTAGAGAGGAGGTCGTGCAGCCCCAGCATTTT. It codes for CSAREEVVQPQHF.

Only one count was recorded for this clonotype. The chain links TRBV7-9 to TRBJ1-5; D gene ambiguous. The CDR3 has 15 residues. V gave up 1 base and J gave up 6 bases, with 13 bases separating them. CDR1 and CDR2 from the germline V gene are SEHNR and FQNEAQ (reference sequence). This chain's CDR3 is CASSLVFPDSQPQHF. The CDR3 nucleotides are TGTGCCAGCAGCTTAGTTTTCCCCGATAGTCAGCCCCAGCATTTT.

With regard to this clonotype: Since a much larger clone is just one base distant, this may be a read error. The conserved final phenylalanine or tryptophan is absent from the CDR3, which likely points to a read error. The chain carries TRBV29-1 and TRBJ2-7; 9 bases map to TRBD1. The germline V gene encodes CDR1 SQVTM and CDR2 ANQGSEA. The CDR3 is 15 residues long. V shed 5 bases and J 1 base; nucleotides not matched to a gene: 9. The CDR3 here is CSVTGQGILSYEQYL. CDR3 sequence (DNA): TGCAGCGTTACGGGACAGGGCATATTATCCTACGAGCAGTACCTC.

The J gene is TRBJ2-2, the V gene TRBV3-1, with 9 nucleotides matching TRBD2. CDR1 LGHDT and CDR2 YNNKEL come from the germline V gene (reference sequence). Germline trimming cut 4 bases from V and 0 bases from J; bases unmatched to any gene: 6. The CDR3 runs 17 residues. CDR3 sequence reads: CASSRFAGGANTGELFF. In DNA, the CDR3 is TGTGCCAGCAGCCGGTTCGCGGGGGGGGCGAACACCGGGGAGCTGTTTTTT.

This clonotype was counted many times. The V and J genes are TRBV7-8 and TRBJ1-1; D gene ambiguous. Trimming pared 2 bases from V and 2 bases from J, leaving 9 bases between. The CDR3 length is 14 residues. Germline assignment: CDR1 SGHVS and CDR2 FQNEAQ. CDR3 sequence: CASSLQSPNTEAFF. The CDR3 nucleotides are TGTGCCAGCAGCTTACAATCCCCTAACACTGAAGCTTTCTTT.

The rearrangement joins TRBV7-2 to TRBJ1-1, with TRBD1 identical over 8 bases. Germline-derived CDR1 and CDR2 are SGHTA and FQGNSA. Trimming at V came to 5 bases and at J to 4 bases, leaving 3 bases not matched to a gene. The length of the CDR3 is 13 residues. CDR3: CASSKTGGTEAFF. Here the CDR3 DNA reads TGTGCCAGCAGCAAAACAGGGGGCACTGAAGCTTTCTTT.

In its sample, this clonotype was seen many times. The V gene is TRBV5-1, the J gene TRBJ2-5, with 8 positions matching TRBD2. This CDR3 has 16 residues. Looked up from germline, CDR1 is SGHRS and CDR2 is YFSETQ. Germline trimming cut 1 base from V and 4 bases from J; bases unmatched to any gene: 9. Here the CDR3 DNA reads TGCGCCAGCAGCTTGTCAGCGGGAGTTCACGGAGAGACCCAGTACTTC. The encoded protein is CASSLSAGVHGETQYF.

The CDR3 coding sequence is TGTGCCACCAGCAGATTCGGGGGCCTCGAGCAGTACTTC. Residues: CATSRFGGLEQYF. V is TRBV15 and J is TRBJ2-7, with D perhaps assigned TRBD1 or TRBD2 (6 bases each). Deletions cut 2 bases from V and 6 bases from J, with 11 bases between. The CDR3 is 13 residues long. CDR1 is LNHNV and CDR2 is YYDKDF in the germline V gene (reference sequence).

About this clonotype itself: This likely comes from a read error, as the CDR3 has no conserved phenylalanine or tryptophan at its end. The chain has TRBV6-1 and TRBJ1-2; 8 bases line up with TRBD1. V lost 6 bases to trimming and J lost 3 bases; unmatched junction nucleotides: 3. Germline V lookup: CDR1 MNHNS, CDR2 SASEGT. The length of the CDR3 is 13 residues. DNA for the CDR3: TGTGCCAGCAGCAGGGGACAGGACTATGGCTACACCCTC. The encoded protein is CASSRGQDYGYTL.

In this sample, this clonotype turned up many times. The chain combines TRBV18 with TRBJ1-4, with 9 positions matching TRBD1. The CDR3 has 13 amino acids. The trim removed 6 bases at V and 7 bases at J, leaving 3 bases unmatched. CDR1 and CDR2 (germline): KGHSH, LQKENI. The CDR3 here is CASSGQGSEKLFF. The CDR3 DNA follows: TGTGCCAGCTCTGGACAGGGGTCTGAAAAACTGTTTTTT.

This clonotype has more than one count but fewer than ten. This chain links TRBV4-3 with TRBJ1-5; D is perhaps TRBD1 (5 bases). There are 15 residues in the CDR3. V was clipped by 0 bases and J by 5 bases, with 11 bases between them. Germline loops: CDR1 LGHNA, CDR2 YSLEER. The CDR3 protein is CASSQDRTSYQPQHF. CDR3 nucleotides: TGCGCCAGCAGCCAAGACCGGACAAGCTATCAGCCCCAGCATTTT.

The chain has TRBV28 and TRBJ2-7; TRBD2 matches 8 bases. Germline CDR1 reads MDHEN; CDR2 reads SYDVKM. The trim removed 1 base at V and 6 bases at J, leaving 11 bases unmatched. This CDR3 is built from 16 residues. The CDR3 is CASSLLTSDGPGEQYF. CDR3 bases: TGTGCCAGCAGTTTATTGACTAGCGATGGACCGGGCGAGCAGTACTTC. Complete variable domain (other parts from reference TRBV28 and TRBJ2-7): DVKVTQSSRYLVKRTGEKVFLECVQDMDHENMFWYRQDPGLGLRLIYFSYDVKMKEKGDIPEGYSVSREKKERFSLILESASTNQTSMYLCASSLLTSDGPGEQYFGPGTRLTVT.

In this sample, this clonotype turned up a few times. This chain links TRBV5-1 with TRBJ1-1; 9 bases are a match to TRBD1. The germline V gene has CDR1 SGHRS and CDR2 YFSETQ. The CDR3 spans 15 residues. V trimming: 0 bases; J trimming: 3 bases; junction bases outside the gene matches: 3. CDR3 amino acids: CASSLVGQGDTEAFF. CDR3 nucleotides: TGCGCCAGCAGCTTGGTGGGACAGGGCGACACTGAAGCTTTCTTT.

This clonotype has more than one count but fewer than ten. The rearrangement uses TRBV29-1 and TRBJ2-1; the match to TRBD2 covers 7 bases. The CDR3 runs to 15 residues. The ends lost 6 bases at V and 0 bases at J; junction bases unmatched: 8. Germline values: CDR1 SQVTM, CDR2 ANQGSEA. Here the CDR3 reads CSVPGGSSSYNEQFF. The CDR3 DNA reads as TGCAGCGTCCCGGGGGGATCGAGCTCCTACAATGAGCAGTTCTTC.

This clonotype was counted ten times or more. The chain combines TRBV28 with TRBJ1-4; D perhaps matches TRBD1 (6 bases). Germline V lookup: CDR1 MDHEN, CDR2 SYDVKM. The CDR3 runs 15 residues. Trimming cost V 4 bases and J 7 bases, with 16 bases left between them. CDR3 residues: CASSSPTGFSEKLFF. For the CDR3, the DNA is TGTGCCAGCAGTTCCCCGACAGGTTTTAGTGAAAAACTGTTTTTT.

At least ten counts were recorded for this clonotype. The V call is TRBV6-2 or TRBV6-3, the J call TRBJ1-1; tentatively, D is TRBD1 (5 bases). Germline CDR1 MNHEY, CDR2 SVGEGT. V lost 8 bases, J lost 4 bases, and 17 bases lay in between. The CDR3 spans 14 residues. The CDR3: CASSNPQEITEAFF. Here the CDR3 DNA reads TGTGCCAGCTCAAACCCACAGGAGATCACTGAAGCTTTCTTT.

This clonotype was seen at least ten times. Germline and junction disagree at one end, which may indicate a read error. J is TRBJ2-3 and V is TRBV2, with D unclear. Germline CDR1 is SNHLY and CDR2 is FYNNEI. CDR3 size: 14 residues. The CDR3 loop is CASREGILTDTQYF. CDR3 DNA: TGTGCCAGCAGAGAAGGCATCCTCACAGATACGCAGTATTTT.

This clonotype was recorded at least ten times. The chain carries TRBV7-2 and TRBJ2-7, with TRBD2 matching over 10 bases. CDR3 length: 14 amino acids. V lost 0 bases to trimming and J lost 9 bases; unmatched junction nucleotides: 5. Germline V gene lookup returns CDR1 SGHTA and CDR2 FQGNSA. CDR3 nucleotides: TGTGCCAGCAGCTTAGCGATAGCGGGGGGTCTGCAGTACTTC. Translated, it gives CASSLAIAGGLQYF.

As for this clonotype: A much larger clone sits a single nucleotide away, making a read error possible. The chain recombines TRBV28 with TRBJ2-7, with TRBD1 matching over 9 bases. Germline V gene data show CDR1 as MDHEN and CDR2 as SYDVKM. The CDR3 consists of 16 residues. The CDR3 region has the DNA TGTGCCAGCGGTTTCGGGACAGGGACCCTCCTACGAGAGCAGTACTTC. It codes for CASGFGTGTLLREQYF. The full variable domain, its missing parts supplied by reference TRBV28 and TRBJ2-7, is DVKVTQSSRYLVKRTGEKVFLECVQDMDHENMFWYRQDPGLGLRLIYFSYDVKMKEKGDIPEGYSVSREKKERFSLILESASTNQTSMYLCASGFGTGTLLREQYFGPGTRLTVT.

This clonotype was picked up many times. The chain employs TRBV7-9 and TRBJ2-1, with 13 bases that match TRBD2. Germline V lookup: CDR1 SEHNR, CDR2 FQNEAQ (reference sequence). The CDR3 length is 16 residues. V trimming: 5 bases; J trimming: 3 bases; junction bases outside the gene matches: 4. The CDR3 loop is CASSGLAGANYNEQFF. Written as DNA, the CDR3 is TGTGCCAGCAGCGGACTAGCGGGGGCCAACTACAATGAGCAGTTCTTC.